These 2 T cell receptor beta chains came from one sample sequenced in a study of shared clonotypes between healthy human individuals. Assay: immunoSEQ multiplex PCR; the TCRdb copy retains only in-frame clones and omits some. The data show some 2,000,000 clones, with 95% seen just once and under 0.15% held by the top ten. The sequencing sample was made of naive CD4+ T cells sorted from blood. Indicated subset: CD45RA+ positively selected. The origin of the receptors is a man aged 18 to 30 in good health.

The chain has TRBV2 and TRBJ2-7, with TRBD2 as a possible D gene (5 bases). The CDR3 totals 14 residues. CDR1 and CDR2 from the germline V gene are SNHLY and FYNNEI. V was shortened by 6 bases and J by 1 base, with 13 bases between the two germline ends. Written as DNA, the CDR3 is TGTGCCAGCAGGACTACCGCCCAGTCCTACGAGCAGTACTTC. Protein sequence: CASRTTAQSYEQYF.

On this clone: Other DNA sequences of this sample code for an identical CDR3. The CDR3 region is CASSSQGNEQFF. CDR3 in DNA: TGCGCCAGCAGCTCCCAGGGAAATGAGCAGTTCTTC. The rearrangement uses TRBV5-1 and TRBJ2-1; TRBD1 is a possible D gene (5 bases). Trimming removed 3 bases from V and 7 bases from J, with 8 bases in between. The CDR3 spans 12 residues. Germline V gene lookup returns CDR1 SGHRS and CDR2 YFSETQ.